This T cell receptor beta chain was observed in a study of shared clonotypes between healthy human individuals. CD45RO-negative cells were positively selected for CCR7, leaving out terminally differentiated effector memory CD45RA+ cells. The CDR3 extends over 14 amino acids. Assay: immunoSEQ multiplex PCR; the TCRdb copy retains only in-frame clones and omits some. The table shows 2 million to 2.5 million clones, with roughly 95% occurring only once. This TCR was sampled from a man aged 18-30 years in good health. The J gene is TRBJ2-5, the V gene TRBV21-1. TRBJ2-7 matches the DNA end more closely, so the J call is doubtful. TRBV21-1 is labeled a pseudogene. Sequencing was carried out using naive CD8+ T cells sorted from blood. The CDR3, as DNA: TGTGCCAGCACCCCCGGCTACTTAAGCTACGAGCAGTACTTC. This sequence encodes CASTPGYLSYEQYF.